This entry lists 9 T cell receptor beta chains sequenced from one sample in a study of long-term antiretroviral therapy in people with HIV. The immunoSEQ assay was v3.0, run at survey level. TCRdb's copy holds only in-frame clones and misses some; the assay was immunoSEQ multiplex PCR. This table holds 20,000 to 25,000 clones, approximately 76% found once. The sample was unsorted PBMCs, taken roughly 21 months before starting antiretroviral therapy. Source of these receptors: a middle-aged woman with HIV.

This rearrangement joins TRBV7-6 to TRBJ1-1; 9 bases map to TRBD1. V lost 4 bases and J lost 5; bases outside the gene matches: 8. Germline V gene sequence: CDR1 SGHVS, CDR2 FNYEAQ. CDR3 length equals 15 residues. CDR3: CASSSQGAQGTEAFF. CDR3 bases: TGTGCCAGCAGCTCACAGGGGGCGCAAGGGACTGAAGCTTTCTTT.

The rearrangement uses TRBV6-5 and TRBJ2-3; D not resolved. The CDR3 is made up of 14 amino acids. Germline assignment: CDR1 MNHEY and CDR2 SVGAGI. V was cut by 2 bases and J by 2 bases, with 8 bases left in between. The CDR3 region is CASSYLDLTDTQYF. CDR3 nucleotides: TGTGCCAGCAGTTACCTGGACCTCACAGATACGCAGTATTTT.

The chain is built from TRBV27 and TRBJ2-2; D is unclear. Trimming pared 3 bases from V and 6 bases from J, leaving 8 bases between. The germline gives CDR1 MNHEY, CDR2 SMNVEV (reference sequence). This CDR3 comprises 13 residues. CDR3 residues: CASSLRWAGELFF. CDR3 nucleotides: TGTGCCAGCAGTTTGAGGTGGGCCGGGGAGCTGTTTTTT.

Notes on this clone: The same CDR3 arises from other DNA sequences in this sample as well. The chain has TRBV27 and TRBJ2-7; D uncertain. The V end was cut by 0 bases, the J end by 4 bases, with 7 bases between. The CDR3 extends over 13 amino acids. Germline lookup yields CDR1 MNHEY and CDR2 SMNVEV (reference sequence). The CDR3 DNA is TGTGCCAGCAGTTTATCAAGGGCTTACGAGCAGTACTTC. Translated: CASSLSRAYEQYF.

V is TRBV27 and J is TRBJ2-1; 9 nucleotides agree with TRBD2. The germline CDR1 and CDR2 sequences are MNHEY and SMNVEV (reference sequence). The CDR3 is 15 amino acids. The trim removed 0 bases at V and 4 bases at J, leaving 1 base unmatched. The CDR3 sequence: CASSLSAGGYNEQFF. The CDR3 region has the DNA TGTGCCAGCAGTTTATCTGCGGGGGGGTACAATGAGCAGTTCTTC.

The CDR3: CATRLGTGSYEQYF. Written as DNA, the CDR3 is TGCGCCACCCGCCTTGGGACAGGCTCCTACGAGCAGTACTTC. This chain joins TRBV5-1 and TRBJ2-7; 8 bases are a match to TRBD1. The CDR3 consists of 14 residues. The V and J ends lost 9 bases and 0 bases, in that order; junction bases with no gene match: 8. Germline V CDR1 and CDR2: SGHRS, YFSETQ.

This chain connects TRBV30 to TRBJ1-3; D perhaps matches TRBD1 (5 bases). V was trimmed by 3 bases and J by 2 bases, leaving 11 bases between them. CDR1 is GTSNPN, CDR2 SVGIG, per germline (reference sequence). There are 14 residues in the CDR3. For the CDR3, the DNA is TGTGCCTGGAGCAAAGGAGGGGCTGGAAACACCATATATTTT. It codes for CAWSKGGAGNTIYF. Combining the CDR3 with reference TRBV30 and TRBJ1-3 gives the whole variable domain SQTIHQWPATLVQPVGSPLSLECTVEGTSNPNLYWYRQAAGRGLQLLFYSVGIGQISSEVPQNLSASRPQDRQFILSSKKLLLSDSGFYLCAWSKGGAGNTIYFGEGSWLTVV.

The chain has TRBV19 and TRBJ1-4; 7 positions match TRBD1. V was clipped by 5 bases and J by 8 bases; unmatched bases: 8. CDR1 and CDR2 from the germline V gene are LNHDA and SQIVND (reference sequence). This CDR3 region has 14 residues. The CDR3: CASSGNRGGEKLFF. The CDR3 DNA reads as TGTGCCAGTAGTGGGAACAGGGGTGGCGAAAAACTGTTTTTT.

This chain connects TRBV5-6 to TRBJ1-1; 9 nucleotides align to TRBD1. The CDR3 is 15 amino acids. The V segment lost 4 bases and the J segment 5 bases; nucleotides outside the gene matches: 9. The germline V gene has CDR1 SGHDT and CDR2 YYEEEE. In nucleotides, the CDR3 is TGTGCCAGCAGCCCGCCGGGACAGGGAAGGACTGAAGCTTTCTTT. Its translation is CASSPPGQGRTEAFF.